The source of this TCR beta chain is a study of siplizumab effects on memory and regulatory T cells. Between the trimmed V and J ends, which lost 1 base and 7 bases, there was a span of 15 bases. Germline CDR1 is SGHVS and CDR2 is FQNEAQ. This CDR3 has 15 amino acids. Some clones are missing from TCRdb's copy, which holds only in-frame ones; the method was immunoSEQ multiplex PCR. The table lists approximately 15,000 clones, roughly 40% of them singletons. The cells of the mixed lymphocyte reaction underwent a roughly 6-day coculture at 37°C. Regarding this clone: Its specificity is not known.

The clonotype comes from a human donor in good health; the cells came from an allogeneic mixed lymphocyte reaction. Some clones in this sample may be carry-over from other donors' samples. The gene calls are TRBV7-8 and TRBJ2-3; D is perhaps TRBD1 (5 bases). The sequencing sample was made of CFSE-low (dividing) CD4+ T cells sorted from an allogeneic mixed lymphocyte reaction. This CDR3 is CASSLGWAAGNTQYF. The DNA of the CDR3 is TGTGCCAGCAGCTTAGGGTGGGCCGCAGGGAATACGCAGTATTTT.